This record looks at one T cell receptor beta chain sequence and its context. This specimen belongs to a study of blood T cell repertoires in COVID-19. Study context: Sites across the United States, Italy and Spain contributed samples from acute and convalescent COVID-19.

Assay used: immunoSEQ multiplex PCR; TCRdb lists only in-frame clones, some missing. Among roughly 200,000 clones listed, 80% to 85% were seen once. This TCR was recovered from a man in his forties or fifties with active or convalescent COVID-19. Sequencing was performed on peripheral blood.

The CDR3 sequence: CASSATGKLSYTF. CDR3 coding DNA: TGTGCCAGCAGCGCGACAGGGAAGTTGAGCTACACCTTC. The chain recombines TRBV11-2 with TRBJ1-2; 7 nucleotides align to TRBD1. Unmatched junction bases numbered 9, after V lost 5 bases and J lost 9 bases. This CDR3 contains 13 residues. Germline CDR1 SGHAT, CDR2 FQNNGV.